This TCR beta chain was identified in a study of T cell repertoires in cytomegalovirus infection. Study-wide points: Clonotypes of TCR beta that were HLA-C-restricted and CMV-specific dominated the ex vivo response.

Regarding this clonotype: Its antigen remains unidentified.

MiXCR was run by TCRdb on the reads, yielding one entry per CDR3 protein. The sample includes 70,000 to 85,000 distinct CDR3 sequences, 35% to 45% of them seen just once. Germline-derived CDR1 and CDR2 are SGHTA and FQGNSA. Trimming shortened V by 3 bases and J by 0 bases, and 14 bases separated the two germline ends. The CDR3 has 16 residues. Sequencing was performed on CD8+ T cells from cultured PBMCs, taken from culture after CMV antigen stimulation. This chain connects TRBV7-2 to TRBJ1-2, with D maybe TRBD1 (6 bases). This TCR was sampled from a human donor in good health (CMV status not recorded). Some clones in this sample may be carry-over from other donors' samples. CDR3 amino acids: CASSLVPGQANYGYTF. The CDR3 bases are TGTGCCAGCAGCTTGGTTCCGGGACAAGCTAACTATGGCTACACCTTC.